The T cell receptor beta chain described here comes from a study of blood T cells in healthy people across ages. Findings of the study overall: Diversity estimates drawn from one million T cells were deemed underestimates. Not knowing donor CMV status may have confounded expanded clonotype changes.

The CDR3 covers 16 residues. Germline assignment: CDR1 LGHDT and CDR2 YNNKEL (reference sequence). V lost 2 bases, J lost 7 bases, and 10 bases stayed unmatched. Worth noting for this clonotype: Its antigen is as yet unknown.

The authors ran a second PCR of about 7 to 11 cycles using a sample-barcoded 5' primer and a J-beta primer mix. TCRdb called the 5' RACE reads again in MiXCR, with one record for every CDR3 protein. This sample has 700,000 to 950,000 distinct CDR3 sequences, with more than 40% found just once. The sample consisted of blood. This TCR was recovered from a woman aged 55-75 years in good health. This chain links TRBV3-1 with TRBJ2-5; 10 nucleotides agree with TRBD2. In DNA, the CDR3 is TGTGCCAGCAGCCAATTGCCAACTAGCGGGACGGTGACCCAGTACTTC. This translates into CASSQLPTSGTVTQYF.